This entry lists 10 T cell receptor beta chains sequenced from one sample in a study of shared clonotypes between healthy human individuals. This table comes from immunoSEQ multiplex PCR, and its TCRdb copy is limited to in-frame clones, with some not included. The sample lists over 1.4 million clones; roughly 95% were seen once. The material sequenced was naive CD4+ T cells sorted from blood. The subset denotes: CD45RA+ positively selected. All receptors come from a man aged 30-40 years in good health.

This rearrangement joins TRBV5-1 to TRBJ2-1; TRBD2 matches 10 bases. Germline V lookup: CDR1 SGHRS, CDR2 YFSETQ. The CDR3 is 17 amino acids. With V trimmed by 0 bases and J by 9 bases, 12 bases remained unmatched. The CDR3 here is CASSLVHRAGGPSEQFF. The DNA for the CDR3 is TGCGCCAGCAGCTTGGTCCATCGAGCGGGAGGGCCCAGTGAGCAGTTCTTC.

The V call is TRBV7-9, the J call TRBJ2-3, with 11 bases identical to TRBD2. Germline V gene lookup returns CDR1 SEHNR and CDR2 FQNEAQ (reference sequence). Trimming removed 8 bases from V and 2 bases from J; junction bases left unmatched: 9. The CDR3 spans 16 residues. The CDR3 here is CASGRGTSGDTDTQYF. In DNA, the CDR3 is TGTGCCAGCGGAAGAGGGACTAGCGGAGACACAGATACGCAGTATTTT. The full variable domain, completed using reference TRBV7-9 and TRBJ2-3, is DTGVSQNPRHKITKRGQNVTFRCDPISEHNRLYWYRQTLGQGPEFLTYFQNEAQLEKSRLLSDRFSAERPKGSFSTLEIQRTEQGDSAMYLCASGRGTSGDTDTQYFGPGTRLTVL.

This chain joins TRBV18 and TRBJ2-2; D perhaps matches TRBD1 (5 bases). The CDR3 contains 13 residues. Trimming left V 1 base short and J 7 bases short, with 7 bases between. Germline V gene data show CDR1 as KGHSH and CDR2 as LQKENI. Written as DNA, the CDR3 is TGTGCCAGCTCACCACAGGGGAACGGGGAGCTGTTTTTT. This gives the protein CASSPQGNGELFF.

The chain couples TRBV6-1 to TRBJ1-1; the D is unclear. Trimming cost V 8 bases and J 0 bases, with 10 bases left between them. CDR1 is MNHNS and CDR2 is SASEGT in the germline V gene. The CDR3 consists of 13 residues. The CDR3 here is CASEEQLNTEAFF. The CDR3 nucleotides are TGTGCCAGCGAGGAACAGTTGAACACTGAAGCTTTCTTT.

The rearrangement uses TRBV28 and TRBJ1-2, with D perhaps matching TRBD1 (6 bases). CDR1 is MDHEN, CDR2 SYDVKM, per germline. Trimming took off 5 bases at V and 1 base at J, with 14 bases between the two ends. This CDR3 has 15 residues. CDR3 residues: CASSHGQLHNYGYTF. DNA of the CDR3: TGTGCCAGCAGTCACGGACAGCTACATAACTATGGCTACACCTTC.

The chain combines TRBV18 with TRBJ2-1, with 12 positions matching TRBD2. Trimming took 3 bases from V and 9 from J; bases not matched to a gene: 6. Per germline, CDR1 KGHSH and CDR2 LQKENI. The CDR3 spans 15 residues. CDR3 loop: CASSPRLAGEGEQFF. In DNA form, the CDR3 reads TGTGCCAGCTCACCCCGACTAGCGGGAGAGGGTGAGCAGTTCTTC. Full variable domain (remainder filled in from reference TRBV18 and TRBJ2-1): NAGVMQNPRHLVRRRGQEARLRCSPMKGHSHVYWYRQLPEEGLKFMVYLQKENIIDESGMPKERFSAEFPKEGPSILRIQQVVRGDSAAYFCASSPRLAGEGEQFFGPGTRLTVL.

The chain employs TRBV7-8 and TRBJ1-1; D gene unclear. Trimming left V 5 bases short and J 1 base short, with 17 bases between. Germline-derived CDR1 and CDR2 are SGHVS and FQNEAQ. The CDR3 runs to 16 residues. The CDR3 loop is CASSAFVFLGNTEAFF. The CDR3 DNA is TGTGCCAGCAGCGCATTCGTATTTTTGGGGAACACTGAAGCTTTCTTT.

This chain uses TRBV5-4 with TRBJ2-5; TRBD1 agrees at 7 bases. This CDR3 comprises 16 residues. Germline CDR1 reads SGHNT; CDR2 reads YYREEE (reference sequence). V shed 2 bases, J shed 7 bases, and the junction held 14 bases outside the gene matches. The CDR3 protein is CASSFRTGEVKGTQYF. The CDR3, as DNA: TGTGCCAGCAGCTTCCGGACAGGTGAGGTTAAAGGGACCCAGTACTTC.

In its sample, this clone was seen once. The V gene is TRBV5-1, the J gene TRBJ2-7; 8 bases align to TRBD1. The V gene end was trimmed by 5 bases and the J gene end by 6 bases; junction bases not matched to a gene: 7. The CDR3 has 13 residues. Germline CDR1 SGHRS, CDR2 YFSETQ. CDR3 nucleotides: TGCGCCAGCAGTAGGGGACAGGTTTTCGAGCAGTACTTC. Translating it yields CASSRGQVFEQYF. The complete variable domain, with remaining parts taken from reference TRBV5-1 and TRBJ2-7, reads KAGVTQTPRYLIKTRGQQVTLSCSPISGHRSVSWYQQTPGQGLQFLFEYFSETQRNKGNFPGRFSGRQFSNSRSEMNVSTLELGDSALYLCASSRGQVFEQYFGPGTRLTVT.

The CDR3 here is CASSRPSGVNTGELFF. The CDR3 DNA is TGTGCCAGCAGCCGTCCTAGCGGAGTCAACACCGGGGAGCTGTTTTTT. The chain uses TRBV27 and TRBJ2-2; 7 bases fit TRBD2. CDR3 length equals 16 residues. CDR1 and CDR2 (germline): MNHEY, SMNVEV (reference sequence). Trimming took 6 bases from V and 2 from J; bases not matched to a gene: 9.